The sequence of this T cell receptor (beta chain) was determined in a study of T cell responses to AZD1222 COVID-19 vaccine. Points from the study as a whole: Dominant CD4 TCR responses targeted spike regions 160-218 and 743-854. Clonal diversity may have been underestimated, and the donors were mostly white British, with more females than males. Spike-specific TCR repertoires showed rising breadth and depth after two AZD1222 doses.

Of note for this clone: The antigen remains undetermined.

V shed 7 bases, J shed 7 bases, and the junction held 21 bases outside the gene matches. CDR1 is LNHDA and CDR2 is SQIVND in the germline V gene (reference sequence). The CDR3 runs to 18 residues. Sequenced by immunoSEQ multiplex PCR; TCRdb stores in-frame clones only, minus some. The table includes approximately 70,000 clones, around 89% detected once. This material consisted of peripheral blood, taken 28 days after the second dose of the MenACWY control vaccine. The V and J genes are TRBV19 and TRBJ2-1, with TRBD2 matching 8 bases. This receptor was identified in an adult who received the MenACWY meningococcal vaccine as a control. The CDR3 here is CASTRGAVAGGVGNEQFF. In DNA, the CDR3 is TGTGCCAGTACAAGAGGGGCAGTTGCGGGGGGAGTTGGTAATGAGCAGTTCTTC.